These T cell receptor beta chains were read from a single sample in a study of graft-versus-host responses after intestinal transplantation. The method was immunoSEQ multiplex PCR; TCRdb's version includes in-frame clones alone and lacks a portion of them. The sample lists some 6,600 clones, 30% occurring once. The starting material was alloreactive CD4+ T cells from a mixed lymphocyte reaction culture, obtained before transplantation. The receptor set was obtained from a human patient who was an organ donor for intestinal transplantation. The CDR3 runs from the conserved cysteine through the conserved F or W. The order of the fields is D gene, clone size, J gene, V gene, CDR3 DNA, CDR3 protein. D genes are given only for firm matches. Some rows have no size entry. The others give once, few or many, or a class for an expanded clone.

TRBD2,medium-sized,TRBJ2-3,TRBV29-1,TGCAGCGGCTCCCGCGGGAGTTTCACAGATACGCAGTATTTT,CSGSRGSFTDTQYF
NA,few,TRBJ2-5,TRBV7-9,TGTGCCAGCAGCCAACTATGGGACTCCCTAGGAGAGACCCAGTACTTC,CASSQLWDSLGETQYF
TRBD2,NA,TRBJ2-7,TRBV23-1,TGCGCCAGCAGTCAAGTAACTAGCGGGAACGAGCAGTACTTC,CASSQVTSGNEQYF
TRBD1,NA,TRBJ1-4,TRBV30,TGTGCCTGGAGGGGGACAGGGGGCTCGAAACTGTTTTTT,CAWRGTGGSKLFF
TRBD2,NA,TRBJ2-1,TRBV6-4,TGTGCCAGCAGTGACTCTGGGGGGGGCTCCTACAATGAGCAGTTCTTC,CASSDSGGGSYNEQFF
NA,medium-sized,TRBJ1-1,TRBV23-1,TGCGCCAGCAGTAGGCGGCGCACTGAAGCTTTCTTT,CASSRRRTEAFF
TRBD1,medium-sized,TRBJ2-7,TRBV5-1,TGCGCCAGCAGCGTAACAGGGGGCGCCTACGAGCAGTACTTC,CASSVTGGAYEQYF
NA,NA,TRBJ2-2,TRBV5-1,TGCGCCAGCAGGGGCAGGGATGGCACCGGGGAGCTGTTTTTT,CASRGRDGTGELFF
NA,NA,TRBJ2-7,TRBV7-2,TGTGCCAGCAGCTGGAGACAGACCACTGGAACCTACGAGCAGTACTTC,CASSWRQTTGTYEQYF
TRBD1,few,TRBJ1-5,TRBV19,TGTGCCAGCCACAGGGGCGCGCGCTTTTTT,CASHRGARFF
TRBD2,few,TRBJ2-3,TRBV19,TGTGCCAGTACCGGGGGAGGGGATACGCAGTATTTT,CASTGGGDTQYF
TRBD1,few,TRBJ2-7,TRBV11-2,TGTGCCAGCAGCTCACTAGACCCCGTCGCGGGACAGGGGATCTACGAGCAGTACTTC,CASSSLDPVAGQGIYEQYF
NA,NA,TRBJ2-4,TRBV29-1,TGCAGCGTCTACACCCAGAGGGGGGGAGTAGACATTCAGTACTTC,CSVYTQRGGVDIQYF
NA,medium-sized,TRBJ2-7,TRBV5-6,TGTGCCAGCAGCTTGGCAGGTTTTTCCTACGAGCAGTACTTC,CASSLAGFSYEQYF
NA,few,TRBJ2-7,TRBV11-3,TGTGCCAGCAGCTTAGAGAGGGGGGGCTCCGAGCAGTACTTC,CASSLERGGSEQYF
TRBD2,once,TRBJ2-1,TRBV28,TGTGCCAGCAGTTTGTTATCACTAGCGGGAACCAATGAGCAGTTCTTC,CASSLLSLAGTNEQFF
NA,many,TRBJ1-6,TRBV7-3,TGTGCCAGCAGCCCCGGGACACCAAATTCACCCCTCCACTTT,CASSPGTPNSPLHF
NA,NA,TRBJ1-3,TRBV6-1,TGTGCCAGCGAAATAAGGGGGGGCTTGGATACCATATATTTT,CASEIRGGLDTIYF
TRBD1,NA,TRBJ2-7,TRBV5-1,TGCGCCAGCAGCAGACTGCCCGGACAGGGTGACTACGAGCAGTACTTC,CASSRLPGQGDYEQYF